The 3 T cell receptor beta chains reported below all come from one sample, sequenced in a study of cytomegalovirus exposure and HLA in healthy donors. Profiling relied on immunoSEQ multiplex PCR, and the TCRdb table lists in-frame clones only, not all of them. Of roughly 98,000 clones in the sample, around 88% were seen once. The sequenced sample consisted of PBMCs. The receptors here all came from a woman in her 30s in good health and CMV-seronegative.

The rearrangement links TRBV19 to TRBJ2-7; 10 bases align to TRBD1. The CDR3 covers 12 residues. CDR1 is LNHDA and CDR2 is SQIVND in the germline V gene (reference sequence). V gave up 10 bases and J gave up 7 bases; unmatched junction bases: 7. CDR3 nucleotides: TGTGCCACCAGAGACAGGGGGCGTGAGCAGTACTTC. Its translation is CATRDRGREQYF. The full variable domain, rest sourced from reference TRBV19 and TRBJ2-7, is DGGITQSPKYLFRKEGQNVTLSCEQNLNHDAMYWYRQDPGQGLRLIYYSQIVNDFQKGDIAEGYSVSREKKESFPLTVTSAQKNPTAFYLCATRDRGREQYFGPGTRLTVT.

The chain carries TRBV29-1 and TRBJ1-2; 10 nucleotides agree with TRBD1. Germline CDR1 is SQVTM and CDR2 is ANQGSEA. V shed 7 bases, J shed 4 bases, and the junction held 6 bases outside the gene matches. This CDR3 has 13 amino acids. The CDR3 DNA reads as TGCAGCGCCGGGACAGGGGTGGGCTATGGCTACACCTTC. It codes for CSAGTGVGYGYTF.

This clone showed up just once. The chain links TRBV10-3 to TRBJ2-3; 13 positions agree with TRBD2. This CDR3 has 15 amino acids. With V trimmed by 10 bases and J by 2 bases, 6 bases remained unmatched. Per germline, CDR1 ENHRY and CDR2 SYGVKD. CDR3 coding DNA: TGTGCCACTGCGGGACTAGCGGGGAACACAGATACGCAGTATTTT. It encodes CATAGLAGNTDTQYF.